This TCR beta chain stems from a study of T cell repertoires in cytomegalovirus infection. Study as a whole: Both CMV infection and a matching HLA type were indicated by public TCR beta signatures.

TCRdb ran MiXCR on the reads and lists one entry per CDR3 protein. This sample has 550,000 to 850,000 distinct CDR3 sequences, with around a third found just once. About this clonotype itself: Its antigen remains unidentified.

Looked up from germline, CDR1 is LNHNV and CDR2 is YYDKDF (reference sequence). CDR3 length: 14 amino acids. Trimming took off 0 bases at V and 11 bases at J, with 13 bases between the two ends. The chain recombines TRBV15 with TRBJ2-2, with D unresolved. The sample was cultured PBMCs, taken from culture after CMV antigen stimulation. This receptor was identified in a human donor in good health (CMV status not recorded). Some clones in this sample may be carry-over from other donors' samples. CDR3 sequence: CATSRDRVVGELFF. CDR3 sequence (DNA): TGTGCCACCAGCAGAGATCGGGTGGTTGGTGAGCTGTTTTTT.